The clone carrying this TCR beta chain was observed at least ten times. This entry comes from a study of regulatory T cells in long-lasting Graves disease. The time point: newly diagnosed GD, antithyroid drugs for less than 3 months. The TCR library was made from RNA that had been extracted from PBMCs in TRIzol. CDR3 regions were amplified by Arm-PCR using iRepertoire HTBI primers to build TCR beta libraries. TCRdb fed the multiplex PCR reads into MiXCR, producing one record per CDR3 protein. The sample has under 500,000 distinct CDR3 sequences, roughly 15% seen once. The same sample was also used in a study of T cells in Graves' hyperthyroidism and ophthalmopathy. That work contributes: A first-round RT-PCR of the TCR CDR3 used the HTBI primer set.

This receptor was taken from a woman aged 30 to 39 with Graves disease. Sequences were derived from peripheral blood mononuclear cells (PBMCs), sampled at new diagnosis, from a patient treated with antithyroid drugs.

The CDR3 nucleotides are TGTGCCAGCAGTTTCGGGACTAGAGGTGAGGGTGAGCAGTTCTTC. Protein: CASSFGTRGEGEQFF. V is TRBV6-5 and J is TRBJ2-1, with 8 bases aligning to TRBD2. The CDR3 is made up of 15 amino acids. With V trimmed by 4 bases and J by 9 bases, 11 bases remained unmatched. Per germline, CDR1 MNHEY and CDR2 SVGAGI.